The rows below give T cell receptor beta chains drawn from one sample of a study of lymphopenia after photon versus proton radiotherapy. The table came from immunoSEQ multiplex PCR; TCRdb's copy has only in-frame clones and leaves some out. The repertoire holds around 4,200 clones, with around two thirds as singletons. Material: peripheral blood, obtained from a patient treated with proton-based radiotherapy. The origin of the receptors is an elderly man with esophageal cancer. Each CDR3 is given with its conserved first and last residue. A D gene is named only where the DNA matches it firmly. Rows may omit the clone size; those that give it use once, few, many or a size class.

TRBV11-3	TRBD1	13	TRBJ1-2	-	CASSLEGGHGYTF	TGTGCCAGCAGCCTAGAAGGGGGCCATGGCTACACCTTC
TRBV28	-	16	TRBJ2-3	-	CASSSGAELRYGTQYF	TGTGCCAGCAGTAGCGGTGCAGAATTAAGATACGGTACGCAGTATTTT
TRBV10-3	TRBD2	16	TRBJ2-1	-	CAISGFGGGGPNEQFF	TGTGCCATCAGTGGGTTTGGTGGCGGGGGGCCTAATGAGCAGTTCTTC
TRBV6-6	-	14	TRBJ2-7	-	CASSYPTRGYEQYF	TGTGCCAGCAGTTACCCTACTCGGGGCTACGAGCAGTACTTC
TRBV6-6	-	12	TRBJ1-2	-	CASSKQGTDYTF	TGTGCCAGCAGTAAGCAGGGTACCGACTACACCTTC
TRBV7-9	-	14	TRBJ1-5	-	CASSPGTSNQPQHF	TGTGCCAGCAGCCCAGGGACGTCTAATCAGCCCCAGCATTTT
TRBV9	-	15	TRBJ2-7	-	CASSQERDNSYEQYF	TGTGCCAGCAGCCAAGAAAGAGACAATTCCTACGAGCAGTACTTC
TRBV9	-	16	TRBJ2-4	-	CASSPHFSIAKNIQYF	TGTGCCAGCAGCCCACATTTCTCCATAGCCAAAAACATTCAGTACTTC
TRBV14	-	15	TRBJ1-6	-	CASSQLSVDNSPLHF	TGTGCCAGCAGCCAATTAAGCGTAGACAATTCACCCCTCCACTTT
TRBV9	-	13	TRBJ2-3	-	CASRRSGTDTQYF	TGTGCCAGCAGGAGGTCTGGCACAGATACGCAGTATTTT
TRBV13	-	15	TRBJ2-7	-	CASRWARTSSYEQYF	TGTGCCAGCAGGTGGGCGCGTACGTCCTCCTACGAGCAGTACTTC
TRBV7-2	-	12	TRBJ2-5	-	CASSLRKETQYF	TGTGCCAGCAGCTTAAGAAAAGAGACCCAGTACTTC
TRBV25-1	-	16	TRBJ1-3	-	CASSESKGMSGNTIYF	TGTGCCAGCAGTGAATCCAAGGGCATGTCTGGAAACACCATATATTTT
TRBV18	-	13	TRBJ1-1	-	CASSGGWAVEAFF	TGTGCCAGCTCCGGAGGGTGGGCAGTTGAAGCTTTCTTT
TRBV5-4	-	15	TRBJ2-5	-	CASSPMWGAQETQYF	TGTGCCAGCAGCCCAATGTGGGGGGCCCAAGAGACCCAGTACTTC
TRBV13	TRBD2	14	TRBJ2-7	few	CASSWGTSEYEQYF	TGTGCCAGCAGCTGGGGCACTAGCGAATACGAGCAGTACTTC
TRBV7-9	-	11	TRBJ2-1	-	CASSPYNEQFF	TGTGCCAGCAGCCCTTACAATGAGCAGTTCTTC
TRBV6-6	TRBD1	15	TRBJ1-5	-	CASDEVTGGMVSQHF	TGTGCCAGCGACGAGGTTACAGGGGGCATGGTCAGCCAGCATTTT
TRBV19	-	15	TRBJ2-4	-	CASSTTRTRGNIQYF	TGTGCCAGTAGTACCACACGAACAAGGGGAAACATTCAGTACTTC
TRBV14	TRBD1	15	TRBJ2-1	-	CASSQARGRIGEQFF	TGTGCCAGCAGCCAGGCCAGGGGGCGTATCGGTGAGCAGTTCTTC
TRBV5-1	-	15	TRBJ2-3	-	CASSPEGGTDDTQYF	TGCGCCAGCAGCCCGGAGGGGGGCACAGATGATACGCAGTATTTT
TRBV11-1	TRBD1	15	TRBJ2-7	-	CASRPEQHRGPGQYF	TGTGCCAGCAGGCCCGAACAGCACAGGGGGCCCGGGCAGTACTTC
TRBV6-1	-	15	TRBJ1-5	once	CASSSRDRLNQPQHF	TGTGCCAGCAGTAGCCGAGACAGGCTCAATCAGCCCCAGCATTTT
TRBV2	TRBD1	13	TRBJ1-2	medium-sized	CASGTGGNYGYTF	TGTGCCAGCGGGACAGGGGGCAACTATGGCTACACCTTC
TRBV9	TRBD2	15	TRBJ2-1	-	CASSVVSGGAAEQFF	TGTGCCAGCAGCGTAGTAAGCGGGGGGGCCGCTGAGCAGTTCTTC
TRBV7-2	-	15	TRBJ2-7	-	CASSLLIQSSYEQYF	TGTGCCAGCAGCTTATTGATACAGTCTTCCTACGAGCAGTACTTC
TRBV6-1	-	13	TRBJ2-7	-	CASSGHRGYEQYF	TGTGCCAGCAGTGGACACAGAGGCTACGAGCAGTACTTC
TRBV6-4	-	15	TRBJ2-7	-	CASSEQEVASYEQYF	TGTGCCAGCAGTGAGCAGGAGGTCGCTTCCTACGAGCAGTACTTC
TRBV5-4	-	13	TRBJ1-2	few	CASSEGTLYGYTF	TGTGCCAGCAGCGAAGGGACGCTCTATGGCTACACCTTC
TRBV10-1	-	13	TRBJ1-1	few	CASSEYRGTEAFF	TGCGCCAGCAGTGAGTATAGGGGCACTGAAGCTTTCTTT
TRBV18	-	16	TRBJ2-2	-	CASSPPVSGTTGELFF	TGTGCCAGCTCACCACCGGTTTCTGGGACGACCGGGGAGCTGTTTTTT
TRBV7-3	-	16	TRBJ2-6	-	CASSSPTGPGANVLTF	TGTGCCAGCAGCTCCCCCACAGGTCCCGGGGCCAACGTCCTGACTTTC
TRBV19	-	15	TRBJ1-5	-	CASSIAGAINQPQHF	TGTGCCAGTAGTATTGCGGGGGCTATCAATCAGCCCCAGCATTTT
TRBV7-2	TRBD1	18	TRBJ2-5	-	CASSLDFAGTGNQETQYF	TGTGCCAGCAGCTTAGATTTTGCCGGGACAGGGAATCAAGAGACCCAGTACTTC
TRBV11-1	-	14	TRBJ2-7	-	CASTNPGGRYEQYF	TGTGCCAGCACGAACCCGGGGGGCCGCTACGAGCAGTACTTC
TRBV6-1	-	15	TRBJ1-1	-	CASSNRDGMNTEAFF	TGTGCCAGCAGTAACCGGGACGGGATGAACACTGAAGCTTTCTTT
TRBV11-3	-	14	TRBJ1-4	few	CASREQGSNEKLFF	TGTGCCAGCAGAGAACAGGGTAGTAATGAAAAACTGTTTTTT
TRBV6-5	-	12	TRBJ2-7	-	CASSYLTDEQYF	TGTGCCAGCAGTTACTTGACGGACGAGCAGTACTTC
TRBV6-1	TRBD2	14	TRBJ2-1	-	CASRTAGINNEQFF	TGTGCCAGCAGGACAGCGGGGATTAACAATGAGCAGTTCTTC
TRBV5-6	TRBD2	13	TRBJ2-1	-	CASSLAGTGKQFF	TGTGCCAGCAGCTTAGCGGGGACGGGGAAGCAGTTCTTC
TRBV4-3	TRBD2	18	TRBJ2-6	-	CASSQDRGGGSGANVLTF	TGCGCCAGCAGCCAAGATCGGGGCGGGGGTTCTGGGGCCAACGTCCTGACTTTC
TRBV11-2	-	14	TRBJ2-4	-	CASSSRLAKNIQYF	TGTGCCAGCAGCTCAAGACTAGCCAAAAACATTCAGTACTTC